Below, 19 T cell receptor beta chains from the same sample are listed, as sequenced in a study of shared clonotypes between healthy human individuals (dated by TCRdb to the early 2020s). The library was built by means of the immunoSEQ multiplex PCR assay. TCRdb limited this immuneACCESS table to in-frame rearrangements with V and J called. A share of clones is missing; checked studies link under half to unresolved V genes, and the rest is unexplained. Here the sample has about 450,000 clones; roughly 85% occur a single time. The top ten clones comprise around 12% of the sample. The sequenced material came from PBMCs. Source of these receptors: a middle-aged woman in good health. Some clones in this sample may be carry-over from other donors' samples.

V and J are TRBV6-5 and TRBJ1-1; no firm D call. The CDR3 is 15 amino acids. Germline V gene sequence: CDR1 MNHEY, CDR2 SVGAGI. Trimming stripped 5 bases from V and 1 base from J, with 14 bases between. The CDR3 region is CASSPTDLRNTEAFF. The CDR3 nucleotides are TGTGCCAGCAGTCCCACCGACTTACGGAACACTGAAGCTTTCTTT.

The genes are TRBV6-5 and TRBJ2-3; TRBD2 is a possible D gene (6 bases). Trimming shortened V by 10 bases and J by 6 bases, and 23 bases separated the two germline ends. The CDR3 is 15 residues long. Germline V gene lookup returns CDR1 MNHEY and CDR2 SVGAGI. This CDR3 is CATGTGGRGVDTQYF. In nucleotides, the CDR3 is TGTGCCACCGGGACCGGGGGACGGGGAGTTGATACGCAGTATTTT.

As to this clone: One junction end does not reproduce the germline sequence, and a read error may be involved. The V and J genes are TRBV7-7 and TRBJ2-3; D perhaps matches TRBD1 (6 bases). CDR1 and CDR2 (germline): SSHAT, FNYEAQ (reference sequence). The CDR3 is 15 residues long. In nucleotides, the CDR3 is TGTGCTAGCAGCTTTGGTGGGGGCCGCACAGATACGCAGTATTTT. Translating gives CASSFGGGRTDTQYF. Looking up the rest from reference TRBV7-7 and TRBJ2-3 gives the full variable domain: GAGVSQSPRYKVTKRGQDVTLRCDPISSHATLYWYQQALGQGPEFLTYFNYEAQPDKSGLPSDRFSAERPEGSISTLTIQRTEQRDSAMYRCASSFGGGRTDTQYFGPGTRLTVL.

The genes are TRBV19 and TRBJ2-2; TRBD2 might be the D (6 bases). V gave up 7 bases and J gave up 6 bases, with 18 bases separating them. The CDR3 loop spans 15 amino acids. CDR1 LNHDA and CDR2 SQIVND come from the germline V gene (reference sequence). CDR3 in DNA: TGTGCCAGTATTGGGGGACTTCTGACCGCCGGGGAGCTGTTTTTT. Residues: CASIGGLLTAGELFF.

The chain joins TRBV5-1 to TRBJ2-1; a weak D match, TRBD2 (6 bases). Germline CDR1 is SGHRS and CDR2 is YFSETQ. Trimming removed 7 bases from V and 3 bases from J, with 14 bases in between. This CDR3 region has 14 residues. CDR3 bases: TGCGCCAGCCAAGGACCCGGGGGCTACAATGAGCAGTTCTTC. Translated, it gives CASQGPGGYNEQFF.

This rearrangement joins TRBV20-1 to TRBJ2-1; D call uncertain. V lost 5 bases, J lost 8 bases, and 10 bases lay in between. Germline CDR1 DFQATT, CDR2 SNEGSKA (reference sequence). The CDR3 covers 11 residues. The DNA for the CDR3 is TGCAGTGCTCCCGACAACGATGAGCAGTTCTTC. Translated, it gives CSAPDNDEQFF.

The V gene is TRBV30, the J gene TRBJ2-1; 7 bases fit TRBD1. J lost 6 bases, V lost 3 bases, and 2 bases had no gene match. The CDR3 covers 12 residues. The germline V gene encodes CDR1 GTSNPN and CDR2 SVGIG (reference sequence). The CDR3 region is CAWSGQVNEQFF. The CDR3 DNA reads TGTGCCTGGAGCGGACAGGTCAATGAGCAGTTCTTC.

Regarding this clone: One end of the junction fails to match germline, which may point to a read error. The chain joins TRBV7-2 to TRBJ2-7, with D perhaps matching TRBD1 (5 bases). Germline V gene sequence: CDR1 SGHTA, CDR2 FQGNSA. The CDR3 totals 13 residues. The CDR3 DNA is TGTGCCAGCAGTTTAGGATCAGGGAACGAGCAGTACTTC. Translation: CASSLGSGNEQYF.

The chain carries TRBV5-1 and TRBJ2-7, with a tentative D call TRBD2 (6 bases). CDR1 and CDR2 (germline): SGHRS, YFSETQ. Trimming cost V 0 bases and J 6 bases, with 16 bases left between them. CDR3 length: 15 residues. CDR3 bases: TGCGCCAGCAGCTTGGATCTAGCCGTGGGGGGCGAGCAGTACTTC. Its translation is CASSLDLAVGGEQYF.

The chain joins TRBV5-4 to TRBJ2-7; D assignment may be TRBD1 or TRBD2 (5 bases each). Trimming removed 3 bases from V and 2 bases from J, with 9 bases in between. The CDR3 totals 13 residues. Germline CDR1 reads SGHNT; CDR2 reads YYREEE (reference sequence). The CDR3 region is CASSWDQTYEQYF. CDR3 sequence (DNA): TGTGCCAGCAGCTGGGACCAAACCTACGAGCAGTACTTC.

This clone was detected only once. This chain connects TRBV7-2 to TRBJ2-7, with a possible D match to TRBD1 (6 bases). Germline values: CDR1 SGHTA, CDR2 FQGNSA. The germline V and J ends were trimmed by 5 bases and 2 bases, with 16 bases remaining between them. The CDR3 extends over 15 amino acids. In nucleotides, the CDR3 is TGTGCCAGCAGCCCGTACAGGGTGCAAACCTACGAGCAGTACTTC. It translates to CASSPYRVQTYEQYF.

The V and J genes are TRBV7-8 and TRBJ2-7; D unresolved. The V gene's germline CDR1 is SGHVS and CDR2 FQNEAQ. The length of the CDR3 is 12 residues. The V gene lost 6 bases and the J gene lost 4 bases, with 10 bases spanning the gap. The CDR3 DNA sequence: TGTGCCAGCAGGTCCCCCTCGTACGAGCAGTACTTC. This gives the protein CASRSPSYEQYF.

J is TRBJ2-7 and V is TRBV7-2; 11 bases match TRBD2. The germline CDR1 and CDR2 sequences are SGHTA and FQGNSA. J gave up 2 bases and V 4 bases, and 7 bases lay outside the gene matches. CDR3 size: 16 residues. CDR3 amino acids: CASSSPGTSGTYEQYF. CDR3 coding DNA: TGTGCCAGCAGCTCTCCAGGGACTAGCGGCACCTACGAGCAGTACTTC. Supplemented by reference TRBV7-2 and TRBJ2-7, the full variable domain reads GAGVSQSPSNKVTEKGKDVELRCDPISGHTALYWYRQSLGQGLEFLIYFQGNSAPDKSGLPSDRFSAERTGGSVSTLTIQRTQQEDSAVYLCASSSPGTSGTYEQYFGPGTRLTVT.

J is TRBJ2-2 and V is TRBV10-3; D assignment may be TRBD1 or TRBD2 (8 bases each). The V gene's germline CDR1 is ENHRY and CDR2 SYGVKD. The CDR3 has 15 amino acids. Trimming shortened V by 10 bases and J by 7 bases, and 22 bases separated the two germline ends. The CDR3 loop reads CATRRGREDYGELFF. DNA for the CDR3: TGTGCCACCCGCAGGGGGCGGGAGGACTACGGGGAGCTGTTTTTT.

The chain has TRBV6-7 and TRBJ2-7, with D hard to call. TRBV6-7 is classed as an ORF, of uncertain function. This CDR3 spans 12 amino acids. The germline V and J ends were trimmed by 6 bases and 1 base, with 7 bases remaining between them. This CDR3 reads CASRPESYEQYF. The CDR3 bases are TGTGCCAGCAGGCCCGAGTCCTACGAGCAGTACTTC.

The rearrangement links TRBV28 to TRBJ1-4, with D possibly matching TRBD1 (5 bases). Germline values: CDR1 MDHEN, CDR2 SYDVKM. The ends were cut back, 6 bases at V and 1 base at J, with 9 bases in the middle. There are 14 residues in the CDR3. The CDR3 DNA is TGTGCCAGCAGGAATCAGGGAACTAATGAAAAACTGTTTTTT. Translation gives CASRNQGTNEKLFF. Using reference TRBV28 and TRBJ1-4 for the parts outside the CDR3, the full variable domain is DVKVTQSSRYLVKRTGEKVFLECVQDMDHENMFWYRQDPGLGLRLIYFSYDVKMKEKGDIPEGYSVSREKKERFSLILESASTNQTSMYLCASRNQGTNEKLFFGSGTQLSVL.

The chain uses TRBV30 and TRBJ1-4; maybe TRBD1 (5 bases). This CDR3 spans 13 amino acids. The V and J ends lost 8 bases and 3 bases respectively, with 13 bases between them. The germline CDR1 and CDR2 sequences are GTSNPN and SVGIG (reference sequence). The CDR3 sequence is CATEGSPNEKLFF. The CDR3 DNA sequence: TGTGCCACCGAGGGGAGTCCTAATGAAAAACTGTTTTTT.

The gene calls are TRBV5-1 and TRBJ2-7; no reliable D call. V dropped 0 bases and J dropped 4 bases, with 14 bases sitting between them. The CDR3 is 15 amino acids. Per the germline V gene, CDR1 is SGHRS and CDR2 is YFSETQ. The DNA for the CDR3 is TGCGCCAGCAGCTTGGCAGGCCGACGTGAGTACGAGCAGTACTTC. Protein product: CASSLAGRREYEQYF.

The gene calls are TRBV21-1 and TRBJ2-3; the table's D call, TRBD2, was not checked against the DNA. TRBV21-1 is assigned pseudogene status. This CDR3 comprises 18 residues. CDR3 residues: CASSNRPPREGPTDTQYF. The CDR3 nucleotides read TGTGCCAGCAGCAATAGGCCCCCGCGGGAGGGCCCCACAGATACGCAGTATTTT.